Given below is one T cell receptor beta chain in context. Its antigen remains unknown. These data come from a study of T cell responses to AZD1222 COVID-19 vaccine. Study-wide results and limits: Donors were largely white British and mainly female; clonal diversity was possibly underestimated. Repertoires were sampled only after the peak T cell response.

The protocol was immunoSEQ multiplex PCR, while the TCRdb copy is restricted to in-frame clones and leaves out a portion. The sample lists under 150,000 clones; 90% were seen once. V was pared by 5 bases and J by 4 bases, with 11 bases of the junction left unmatched. CDR3 length equals 15 residues. The germline V gene has CDR1 SGHRS and CDR2 YFSETQ. The rearrangement links TRBV5-1 to TRBJ1-2, with 7 bases aligning to TRBD1. The specimen was peripheral blood, collected 28 days after the second AZD1222 dose. The sequence came from an adult who received the AZD1222 COVID-19 vaccine. The CDR3 loop reads CASSRDSQDLYGYTF. CDR3 DNA: TGCGCCAGCAGTAGGGACAGTCAAGACCTCTATGGCTACACCTTC.